What follows are 5 T cell receptor beta chains derived from one specimen sequenced in a study of T-cell reconstitution after alpha-beta-depleted transplantation in children (dated by TCRdb to the mid-2010s). The library was obtained by PCR. The sequencer listed for this sample is Illumina HiSeq 2500. TCR libraries were prepared with molecular barcoding, using unique molecular identifiers to normalize TCRbeta repertoire quantification. TCRdb passed the public sequencing reads through fastp at Q25 and MiXCR, retaining productive beta sequences. All rows with the same CDR3 protein become a single entry with the most common DNA and genes. Present in this sample are about 980,000 distinct CDR3 sequences, about 29% of which were seen just once. 28% of the sample lies in the top ten. The intended sense of this specimen's treatment or condition label: allogeneic hematopoietic cell transplantation with graft depleted of TCRalphabeta T cells and CD19 B cells.

Sequenced here: PBMCs, mostly from graft donor cells, sampled 360 days after TCRalphabeta/CD19-depleted stem cell transplant. Every receptor here comes from a boy under two years old who had a stem cell transplant for SCID, so the T cells may come from the graft donor.

This chain joins TRBV7-2 and TRBJ2-1; D remains unclear. Germline V gene sequence: CDR1 SGHTA, CDR2 FQGNSA. The CDR3 extends over 14 amino acids. V was clipped by 5 bases and J by 8 bases, with 16 bases between them. The CDR3 coding sequence is TGTGCCAGCAGCACCAGCCTCGATCGAGATGAGCAGTTCTTC. Encoded protein: CASSTSLDRDEQFF.

V is TRBV28 and J is TRBJ1-4; D gene unclear. Germline CDR1 reads MDHEN; CDR2 reads SYDVKM. The CDR3 sequence is 15 residues long. V was pared by 7 bases and J by 2 bases, with 14 bases between. In nucleotides, the CDR3 is TGTGCCAGCACGCCCTCCGGGGAGACTAATGAAAAACTGTTTTTT. Its translation: CASTPSGETNEKLFF.

This clonotype was recorded a few times. The chain joins TRBV29-1 to TRBJ2-7; tentative D call: TRBD2 (5 bases). CDR1 is SQVTM and CDR2 is ANQGSEA in the germline V gene. V lost 4 bases, J lost 7 bases, and 23 bases lay in between. This CDR3 comprises 15 residues. The CDR3 region is CSVAIPIRGFREQYF. The CDR3 DNA reads TGCAGCGTTGCGATCCCTATCCGGGGATTTCGGGAGCAGTACTTC.

V usage is TRBV6-5 and J usage is TRBJ2-5; 8 nucleotides agree with TRBD2. This CDR3 is 16 amino acids long. Germline CDR1 MNHEY, CDR2 SVGAGI. J gave up 2 bases and V 0 bases, and 5 bases lay outside the gene matches. CDR3 residues: CASSYSMASGQETQYF. The CDR3 DNA reads TGTGCCAGCAGTTACTCTATGGCTAGCGGGCAAGAGACCCAGTACTTC.

Notes on this clonotype: Since a much larger clone is just one base distant, this may be a read error. The genes are TRBV9 and TRBJ2-1; TRBD1 or TRBD2 may be the D gene (5 bases each). From germline, CDR1 is SGDLS and CDR2 YYNGEE. The CDR3 loop spans 14 amino acids. V lost 0 bases to trimming and J lost 2 bases, with 6 bases between them. CDR3 in DNA: TGTGCCAGCAGCGTAGCGGGGCCCTACAATGAGCAGTTCTTC. It is translated as CASSVAGPYNEQFF.